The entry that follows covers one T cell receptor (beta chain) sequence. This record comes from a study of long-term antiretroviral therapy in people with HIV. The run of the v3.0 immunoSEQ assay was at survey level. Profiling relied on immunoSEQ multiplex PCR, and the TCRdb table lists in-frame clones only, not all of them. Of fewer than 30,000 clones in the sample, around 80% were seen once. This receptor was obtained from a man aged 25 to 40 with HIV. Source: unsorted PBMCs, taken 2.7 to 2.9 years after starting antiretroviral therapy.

The CDR3 loop reads CASSWSQGNVPVRGNEQFF. The CDR3 DNA sequence: TGCGCCAGCAGTTGGAGCCAGGGGAATGTTCCGGTTCGAGGGAATGAGCAGTTCTTC. J is TRBJ2-1 and V is TRBV5-1; D is perhaps TRBD1 (6 bases). The V gene's germline CDR1 is SGHRS and CDR2 YFSETQ. Trimming removed 5 bases from V and 7 bases from J, with 31 bases in between. The CDR3 sequence is 19 residues long.